The clone carrying this TCR beta chain was observed a single time. Once RNA had been extracted, it was reverse transcribed into cDNA to act as the sequencing template. Clones were sequenced by immunoSEQ multiplex PCR, and TCRdb holds only the in-frame ones, with some missing. The sample gives hundreds of thousands of clones, over 45% of which show up once; approximately 2% is in the top ten. These data originate in a study of CD8+ T cells in alopecia areata. Treatment described: oral pan-JAK inhibitor, 5-10 mg twice daily. The sequence derives from a human donor with alopecia areata. The sequencing used CD4+ T cells sorted from blood, collected at week 24, from a patient treated with tofacitinib.

CDR3 bases: TGTGCCTGGAGGGGGGGCCTGGGAGAGACCCAGTACTTC. This codes for CAWRGGLGETQYF. This chain links TRBV30 with TRBJ2-5; D is tentatively TRBD1 or TRBD2 (6 bases each). The CDR3 runs to 13 residues. Germline assignment: CDR1 GTSNPN and CDR2 SVGIG (reference sequence). Deletions cut 3 bases from V and 4 bases from J, with 12 bases between.